The source of this T cell receptor (beta chain) is a study of blood T cell repertoires in COVID-19 (dated by TCRdb to the early 2020s). Describing the broader study: Samples covering the acute and convalescent phases of COVID-19 were provided by collaborators in the United States, Italy and Spain. The material from the prospective study consisted of cDNA or gDNA derived from T cells, B-cell-depleted T cells, or PBMCs. The dataset comprised deeply sampled blood TCRbeta repertoires from subjects exposed to, actively infected with, or recovered from COVID-19. The repertoires were made available in a free public database intended to serve as a resource for research on the immune response to SARS-CoV-2. Samples came from the ongoing ImmuneRACE study (first 160 participants) plus 1,254 subjects from 6 global collaborators. A de-identified subject ID, COVID-19 status, age in years and sex were almost always included in the sample metadata. Where HLA class I and class II types were available, the types were taken from metadata supplied by the sample provider, not from assay-based typing.

In this sample, this clone turned up a few times. The clone's antigen remains unknown. No quality values exist for individual bases; no much larger clone is one base distant. Collaborating institutions collected whole blood in K2EDTA tubes following their own protocols. For TCRbeta analysis, collaborators shipped samples in one of three forms: frozen whole blood, isolated PBMCs, or DNA extracted from either of those sample types. TCRbeta CDR3 regions were amplified from genomic DNA using the immunoSEQ Assay, a bias-controlled multiplex PCR. As for the original processing: The number of nucleated cells in each sample was estimated from the amplification of reference gene primers within the assay. Sequence reads were collapsed and filtered to measure the absolute abundance of every unique TCRbeta CDR3 rearrangement. For each sample, productive Simpson clonality was calculated as the square root of Simpson's diversity index across productive rearrangements. The table was pulled from immuneACCESS by TCRdb, which kept in-frame rearrangements only. Such tables lose some clones; where checked, under half of the loss comes from unresolved V genes, and the rest has no known cause. That table furnishes V, J and clone size, whereas the DNA furnished D and trimming. The sample yields some 50,000 clones; about 70% were counted once. Of the sample, 8.8% is held by the ten largest clones.

Including cysteine and phenylalanine, the CDR3 has 15 amino acids. Of the read, only the CDR3 DNA is kept; its 45 bases are in frame from base 1. CDR1 SGHTA and CDR2 FQGNSA were looked up in the germline V gene. Germline trimming amounts to 5 bases on V and 4 bases on J, with 8 as the count of junction bases outside the gene matches. Study-wide findings and limitations: Clinical and demographic metadata were provided uncurated, with the amount varying by source and participant.

The rearrangement joined TRBV7-2 to TRBJ2-7, with 10 central nucleotides matching TRBD1. The sample was peripheral blood. This TCR was recovered from a woman in her 70s with acute or convalescent COVID-19. The nucleotide sequence reads as follows: TGTGCCAGCAGCCTTGGGACAGGGGATCGGTACGAGCAGTACTTC. Its coded protein is CASSLGTGDRYEQYF.